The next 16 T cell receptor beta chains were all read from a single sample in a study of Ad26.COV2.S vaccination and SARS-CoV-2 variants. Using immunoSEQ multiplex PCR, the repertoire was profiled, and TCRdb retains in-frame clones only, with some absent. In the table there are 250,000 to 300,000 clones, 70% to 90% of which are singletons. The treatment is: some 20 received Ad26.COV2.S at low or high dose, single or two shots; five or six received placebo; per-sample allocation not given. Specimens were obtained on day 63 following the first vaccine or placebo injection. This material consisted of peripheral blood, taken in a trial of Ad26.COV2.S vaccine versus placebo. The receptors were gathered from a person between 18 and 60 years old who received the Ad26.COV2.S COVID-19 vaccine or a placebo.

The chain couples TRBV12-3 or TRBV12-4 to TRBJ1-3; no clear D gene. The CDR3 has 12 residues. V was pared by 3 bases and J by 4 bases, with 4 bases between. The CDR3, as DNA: TGTGCCAGCAGTTTGTGGGGAAACACCATATATTTT. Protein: CASSLWGNTIYF.

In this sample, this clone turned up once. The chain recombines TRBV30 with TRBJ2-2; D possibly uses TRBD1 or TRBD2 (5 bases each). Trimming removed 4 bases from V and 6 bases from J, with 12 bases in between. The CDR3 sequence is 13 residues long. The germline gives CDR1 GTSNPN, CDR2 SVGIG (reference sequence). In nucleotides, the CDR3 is TGTGCCTGGACCCGGGGCGTTGCCGGGGAGCTGTTTTTT. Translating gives CAWTRGVAGELFF.

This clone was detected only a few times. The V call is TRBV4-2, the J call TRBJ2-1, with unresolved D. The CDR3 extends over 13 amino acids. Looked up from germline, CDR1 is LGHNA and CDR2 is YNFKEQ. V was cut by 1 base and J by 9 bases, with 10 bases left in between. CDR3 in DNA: TGTGCCAGCAGCCAAGTTAGTACCGGTGAGCAGTTCTTC. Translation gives CASSQVSTGEQFF.

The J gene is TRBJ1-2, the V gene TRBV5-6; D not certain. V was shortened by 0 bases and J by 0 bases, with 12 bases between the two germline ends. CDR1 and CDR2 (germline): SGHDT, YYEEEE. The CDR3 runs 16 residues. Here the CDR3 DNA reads TGTGCCAGCAGCTTGGCCGGACGGGTGTCTAACTATGGCTACACCTTC. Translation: CASSLAGRVSNYGYTF.

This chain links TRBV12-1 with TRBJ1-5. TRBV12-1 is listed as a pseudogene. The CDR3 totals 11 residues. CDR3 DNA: TGTGCCAGCAGCTGCAATCAGCCCCAGCATTTT. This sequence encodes CASSCNQPQHF.

CDR3 DNA: TGTGCCAGCAGCCGCAACGGACAGGGATGGAATTCACCCCTCCACTTT. Translating gives CASSRNGQGWNSPLHF. This chain connects TRBV5-8 to TRBJ1-6; TRBD1 agrees at 8 bases. The CDR3 is 16 amino acids. CDR1 is SGHTS, CDR2 YDEGEE, per germline. Trimming took 4 bases from V and 7 from J; bases not matched to a gene: 10.

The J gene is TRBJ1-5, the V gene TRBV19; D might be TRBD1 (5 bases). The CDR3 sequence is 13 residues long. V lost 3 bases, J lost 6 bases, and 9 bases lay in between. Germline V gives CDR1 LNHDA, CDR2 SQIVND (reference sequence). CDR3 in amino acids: CASSIIGAQPQHF. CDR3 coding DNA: TGTGCCAGTAGTATCATAGGGGCTCAGCCCCAGCATTTT.

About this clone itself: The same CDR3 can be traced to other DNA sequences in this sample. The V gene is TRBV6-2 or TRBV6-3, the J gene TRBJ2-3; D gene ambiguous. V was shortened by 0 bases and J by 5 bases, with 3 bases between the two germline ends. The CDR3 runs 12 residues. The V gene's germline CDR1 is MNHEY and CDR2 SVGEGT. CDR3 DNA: TGTGCCAGCAGTTACTCCGGAGATACGCAGTATTTT. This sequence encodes CASSYSGDTQYF.

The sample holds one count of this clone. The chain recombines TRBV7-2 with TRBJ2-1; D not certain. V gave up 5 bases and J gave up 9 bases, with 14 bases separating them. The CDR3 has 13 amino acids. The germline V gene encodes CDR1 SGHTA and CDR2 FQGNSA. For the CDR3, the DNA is TGTGCCAGCAGCCCTCCCCCCTGGCCTGAGCAGTTCTTC. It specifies CASSPPPWPEQFF. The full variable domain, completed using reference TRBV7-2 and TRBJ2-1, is GAGVSQSPSNKVTEKGKDVELRCDPISGHTALYWYRQSLGQGLEFLIYFQGNSAPDKSGLPSDRFSAERTGGSVSTLTIQRTQQEDSAVYLCASSPPPWPEQFFGPGTRLTVL.

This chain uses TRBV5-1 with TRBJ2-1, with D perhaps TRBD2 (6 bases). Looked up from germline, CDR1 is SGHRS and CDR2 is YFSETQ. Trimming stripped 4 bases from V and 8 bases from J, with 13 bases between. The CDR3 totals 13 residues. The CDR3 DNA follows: TGCGCCAGCAGCGAGGGACTGACCGATGAGCAGTTCTTC. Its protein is CASSEGLTDEQFF.

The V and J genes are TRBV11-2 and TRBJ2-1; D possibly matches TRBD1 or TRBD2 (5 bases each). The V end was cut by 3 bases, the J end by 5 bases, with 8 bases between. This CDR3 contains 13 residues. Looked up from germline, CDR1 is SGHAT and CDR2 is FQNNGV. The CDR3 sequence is CASSLGPNNEQFF. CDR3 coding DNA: TGTGCCAGCAGCTTGGGACCAAACAATGAGCAGTTCTTC.

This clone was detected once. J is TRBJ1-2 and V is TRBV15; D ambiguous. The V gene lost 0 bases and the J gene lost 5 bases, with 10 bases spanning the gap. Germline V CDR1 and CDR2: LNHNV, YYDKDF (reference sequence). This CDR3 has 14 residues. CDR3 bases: TGTGCCACCAGCAGAGAGTATCAGGAATATGGCTACACCTTC. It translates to CATSREYQEYGYTF.

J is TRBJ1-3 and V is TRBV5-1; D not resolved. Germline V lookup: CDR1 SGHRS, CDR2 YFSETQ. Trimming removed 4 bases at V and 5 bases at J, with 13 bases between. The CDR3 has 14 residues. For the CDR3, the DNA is TGCGCCAGCAGCCCATGGGCCTTACGAAACACCATATATTTT. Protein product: CASSPWALRNTIYF.

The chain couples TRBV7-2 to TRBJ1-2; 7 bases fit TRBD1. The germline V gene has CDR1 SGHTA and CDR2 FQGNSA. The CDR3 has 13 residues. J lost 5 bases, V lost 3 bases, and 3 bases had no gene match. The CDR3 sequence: CASSFDRAYGYTF. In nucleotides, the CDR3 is TGTGCCAGCAGCTTCGACAGGGCATATGGCTACACCTTC.

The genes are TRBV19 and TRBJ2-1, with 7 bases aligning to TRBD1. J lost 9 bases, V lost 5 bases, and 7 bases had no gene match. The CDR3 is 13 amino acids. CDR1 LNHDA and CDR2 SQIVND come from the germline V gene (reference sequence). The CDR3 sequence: CASSVDRAPEQFF. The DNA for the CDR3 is TGTGCCAGTAGTGTTGACAGGGCTCCTGAGCAGTTCTTC.

The DNA of the CDR3 is TGTGCCAGCGTCCAGGGTACTAACTATGGCTACACCTTC. Encoded protein: CASVQGTNYGYTF. V and J are TRBV2 and TRBJ1-2; D is possibly TRBD1 (5 bases). Germline V gene lookup returns CDR1 SNHLY and CDR2 FYNNEI. V gave up 8 bases and J gave up 0 bases, with 10 bases separating them. The CDR3 is 13 amino acids.